This TCR beta chain was sequenced for a study of blood T cell repertoires in COVID-19 (dated by TCRdb to 2018 to 2020). In terms of the full investigation: Collaborator samples came from the United States, Italy and Spain and covered acute and convalescent phases of COVID-19. The samples were drawn from two sources: the first 160 participants of the ongoing ImmuneRACE study, and 950 to 1,500 subjects contributed by 6 global collaborators. The repertoires were released in a freely available public database meant as a resource for research on the immune response to SARS-CoV-2. The sample metadata nearly always contained a de-identified subject ID, COVID-19 status, age in years and sex. The material from the prospective study consisted of cDNA or gDNA derived from T cells, B-cell-depleted T cells, or PBMCs. Deeply sampled blood TCRbeta repertoires from subjects exposed to, actively infected with, or recovered from COVID-19 were included in the dataset. Where available, HLA class I and class II types were obtained from metadata supplied by the sample provider rather than from assay-based typing. The investigation overall reported the following: How much clinical and demographic metadata was included differed by source and by participant, and the metadata was provided uncurated.

Each collaborating institution followed its own protocols to collect whole blood in K2EDTA tubes. For TCRbeta analysis, collaborators shipped samples in one of three forms: frozen whole blood, isolated PBMCs, or DNA extracted from either of those sample types. TCRbeta CDR3 regions were amplified from genomic DNA by means of the immunoSEQ Assay, a bias-controlled multiplex PCR. On the authors' methods: The number of nucleated cells in each sample was estimated by amplification of reference gene primers within the assay. To quantify the absolute abundance of each unique TCRbeta CDR3 rearrangement, sequence reads were collapsed and filtered. For each sample, productive Simpson clonality was calculated as the square root of Simpson's diversity index over productive rearrangements. The source is immuneACCESS, and TCRdb retained only in-frame sequences with V and J called. Part of the clones is not carried over; for the studies checked, unresolved V genes explain less than half of this, and the remainder is unexplained. D and trimming come from the DNA, and the V and J calls and clone size come from that table. The sample records around 310,000 clones, 85% to 90% of which are singletons. Clones ranked in the top ten supply approximately 4% of the sample.

Compared with germline, V lacks 5 bases and J lacks 8 bases; bases without a gene match: 4. According to the germline V gene (reference sequence), CDR1 reads MNHEY and CDR2 reads SMNVEV. The CDR3 holds 13 amino acids from the cysteine to the phenylalanine. Solely the CDR3 DNA is kept, with 39 bases framed from the first base. Comments on this clone: The clone's antigen remains unknown. Per-base qualities were not stored, and no clone one base away is much larger.

Recombination connected TRBV27 to TRBJ2-1, with 9 junctional bases fitting TRBD1. Material: peripheral blood. The receptor was derived from a woman aged 50 to 60 with active or convalescent COVID-19. The bases are TGTGCCAGCAGTAAACAGGGGGCAGATGAGCAGTTCTTC. Its protein product is CASSKQGADEQFF.